Listed here are 27 T cell receptor beta chains from one sample, sequenced in a study of T cell responses to AZD1222 COVID-19 vaccine. Only in-frame clones appear in the TCRdb table, and some are missing; sequencing was by immunoSEQ multiplex PCR. The sample carries approximately 150,000 clones, almost 95% recorded once. Here the sequenced sample was peripheral blood, taken on day 0 of AZD1222 vaccination. These receptors were obtained from an adult in good health.

This chain connects TRBV2 to TRBJ2-7, with no clear D. The V end lost 1 base, the J end lost 7 bases, and 11 bases lay between the germline ends. The CDR3 is 13 amino acids. Germline V gene lookup returns CDR1 SNHLY and CDR2 FYNNEI. CDR3 protein: CASSEEAYLEQYF. Here the CDR3 DNA reads TGTGCCAGCAGTGAAGAGGCCTATTTAGAGCAGTACTTC.

The J gene is TRBJ2-5, the V gene TRBV28; 7 bases agree with TRBD1. Germline V CDR1 and CDR2: MDHEN, SYDVKM. The CDR3 totals 14 residues. V lost 5 bases and J lost 3; bases outside the gene matches: 6. CDR3 protein: CASSPVGQEETQYF. Here the CDR3 DNA reads TGTGCCAGCAGTCCGGTCGGACAGGAAGAGACCCAGTACTTC.

This rearrangement joins TRBV5-6 to TRBJ2-7; D remains unclear. The CDR3 is made up of 12 amino acids. Trimming took 2 bases from V and 6 from J, leaving 9 bases between them. Per germline, CDR1 SGHDT and CDR2 YYEEEE. The CDR3 region is CASSFGPPEQYF. DNA of the CDR3: TGTGCCAGCAGCTTCGGGCCGCCCGAGCAGTACTTC.

This clone came up a few times. The chain links TRBV6-5 to TRBJ1-1, with unresolved D. V lost 6 bases to trimming and J lost 0 bases, with 11 bases between them. This CDR3 is built from 14 residues. CDR1 and CDR2 from the germline V gene are MNHEY and SVGAGI. The CDR3 protein is CASRPSPVNTEAFF. The CDR3 nucleotides are TGTGCCAGCAGGCCCAGCCCGGTGAACACTGAAGCTTTCTTT.

The chain uses TRBV7-3 and TRBJ2-3, with TRBD1 identical over 7 bases. This CDR3 is 14 amino acids long. J was trimmed by 2 bases and V by 5 bases; bases with no gene match: 4. The V gene's germline CDR1 is SGHTA and CDR2 FQGTGA. In nucleotides, the CDR3 is TGTGCCAGCAGCGACGGACAGGACACAGATACGCAGTATTTT. Encoded protein: CASSDGQDTDTQYF. Supplemented by reference TRBV7-3 and TRBJ2-3, the full variable domain reads GAGVSQTPSNKVTEKGKYVELRCDPISGHTALYWYRQSLGQGPEFLIYFQGTGAADDSGLPNDRFFAVRPEGSVSTLKIQRTERGDSAVYLCASSDGQDTDTQYFGPGTRLTVL.

Notes on this clone: The DNA is left out, because the CDR3 cannot be placed on it with certainty; the CDR3 is given as TCRdb lists it. CDR3 protein: CASILDPVEKLFF. The chain has TRBV21-1 and TRBJ1-4. TRBV21-1 counts as a pseudogene. The CDR3 totals 13 residues, both ends included.

The chain is built from TRBV7-2 and TRBJ1-1; no definite D call. Germline V CDR1 and CDR2: SGHTA, FQGNSA. V dropped 3 bases and J dropped 1 base, with 9 bases sitting between them. The CDR3 runs 14 residues. This chain's CDR3 is CASSLSRRNTEAFF. For the CDR3, the DNA is TGTGCCAGCAGCTTGAGCCGGAGGAACACTGAAGCTTTCTTT.

The J gene is TRBJ1-2, the V gene TRBV18; 7 nucleotides match TRBD1. The CDR3 is 14 amino acids. With 6 bases clipped from V and 4 bases from J, the junction kept 8 bases outside the gene matches. Germline V lookup: CDR1 KGHSH, CDR2 LQKENI. The CDR3 reads CASSPRTGAYGYTF. CDR3 nucleotide sequence: TGTGCCAGCTCCCCCAGGACAGGCGCCTATGGCTACACCTTC.

The chain carries TRBV27 and TRBJ2-1; 11 nucleotides match TRBD2. This CDR3 is 15 amino acids long. V shed 1 base and J 6 bases; nucleotides not matched to a gene: 2. Germline V gene sequence: CDR1 MNHEY, CDR2 SMNVEV (reference sequence). In DNA form, the CDR3 reads TGTGCCAGCAGTTTATATAGCGGGGGGGCCAATGAGCAGTTCTTC. Translating gives CASSLYSGGANEQFF.

The V gene is TRBV9, the J gene TRBJ2-2; TRBD2 might be the D (5 bases). Looked up from germline, CDR1 is SGDLS and CDR2 is YYNGEE. The CDR3 totals 15 residues. Trimming pared 0 bases from V and 4 bases from J, leaving 10 bases between. The CDR3 region has the DNA TGTGCCAGCAGCGTAGGGACTTTCTTCACCGGGGAGCTGTTTTTT. Its translation is CASSVGTFFTGELFF.

V gene TRBV27 combines with J gene TRBJ1-2; possible D gene TRBD1, 6 bases. Trimming removed 6 bases from V and 3 bases from J, with 14 bases in between. The CDR3 runs 14 residues. Per germline, CDR1 MNHEY and CDR2 SMNVEV (reference sequence). The CDR3 DNA reads TGTGCCAGCAGACCCCGGGGGGGCCACTATGGCTACACCTTC. It encodes CASRPRGGHYGYTF.

The chain uses TRBV6-2 or TRBV6-3 and TRBJ1-4, with 7 bases lining up with TRBD1. V dropped 0 bases and J dropped 8; count of bases not matched to a gene: 12. The CDR3 length is 17 residues. Germline CDR1 MNHEY, CDR2 SVGEGT. The CDR3 coding sequence is TGTGCCAGCAGTTACTCGAGCACGGCAGGGGGTCGGGAAAAACTGTTTTTT. It translates to CASSYSSTAGGREKLFF.

This chain uses TRBV25-1 with TRBJ1-2, with D tentatively TRBD1 (5 bases). CDR1 and CDR2 from the germline V gene are MGHDK and SYGVNS. V was shortened by 3 bases and J by 6 bases, with 14 bases between the two germline ends. The CDR3 is made up of 14 amino acids. The CDR3 bases are TGTGCCAGCAGTGACGACAGAAAACTTAATGGCTACACCTTC. Translated, it gives CASSDDRKLNGYTF.

CDR3 sequence reads: CASSQGGPRDTQYF. In DNA form, the CDR3 reads TGCGCCAGCAGCCAAGGGGGCCCGCGAGATACGCAGTATTTT. The genes are TRBV4-3 and TRBJ2-3; a possible D gene is TRBD1 (5 bases). The CDR3 length is 14 residues. CDR1 LGHNA and CDR2 YSLEER come from the germline V gene. Trimming cost V 1 base and J 5 bases, with 10 bases left between them.

CDR3 sequence (DNA): TGTGCCAGTAGTATTCCCACAACTAACTATGGCTACACCTTC. This gives the protein CASSIPTTNYGYTF. The V gene is TRBV19, the J gene TRBJ1-2; D unclear. The CDR3 extends over 14 amino acids. Trimming took off 3 bases at V and 0 bases at J, with 8 bases between the two ends. Germline CDR1 is LNHDA and CDR2 is SQIVND (reference sequence).

The V and J genes are TRBV5-1 and TRBJ2-1; the D gene is possibly TRBD1 (6 bases). There are 13 residues in the CDR3. Deletions cut 4 bases from V and 2 bases from J, with 7 bases between. Germline CDR1 SGHRS, CDR2 YFSETQ. CDR3 in amino acids: CASSGGTYNEQFF. The CDR3 nucleotides are TGCGCCAGCAGCGGGGGCACCTACAATGAGCAGTTCTTC.

The chain joins TRBV19 to TRBJ1-5, with unresolved D. With 7 bases removed from V and 0 bases from J, the gap between germline ends came to 25 bases. This CDR3 has 19 amino acids. Germline values: CDR1 LNHDA, CDR2 SQIVND (reference sequence). The CDR3 reads CASNGFAQSNYYSNQPQHF. The CDR3 region has the DNA TGTGCCAGTAACGGGTTCGCGCAGTCCAATTATTATAGCAATCAGCCCCAGCATTTT. The complete variable domain, with remaining parts taken from reference TRBV19 and TRBJ1-5, reads DGGITQSPKYLFRKEGQNVTLSCEQNLNHDAMYWYRQDPGQGLRLIYYSQIVNDFQKGDIAEGYSVSREKKESFPLTVTSAQKNPTAFYLCASNGFAQSNYYSNQPQHFGDGTRLSIL.

The rearrangement uses TRBV30 and TRBJ2-7; the match to TRBD1 covers 7 bases. This CDR3 is built from 12 residues. In germline, CDR1 is GTSNPN, CDR2 SVGIG (reference sequence). Germline trimming cut 5 bases from V and 6 bases from J; bases unmatched to any gene: 7. CDR3 residues: CAWAGTEGEQYF. CDR3 coding DNA: TGTGCCTGGGCCGGGACAGAGGGCGAGCAGTACTTC.

This clone was seen a single time. This rearrangement joins TRBV6-1 to TRBJ2-3, with a possible D match to TRBD2 (6 bases). Germline CDR1 and CDR2: MNHNS and SASEGT. The CDR3 loop spans 14 amino acids. V was clipped by 2 bases and J by 4 bases, with 10 bases between them. As DNA, the CDR3 is TGTGCCAGCAGTGAATTGCGGGGTGCAGATACGCAGTATTTT. This sequence encodes CASSELRGADTQYF.

In its sample, this clone was seen once. This chain uses TRBV6-1 with TRBJ1-5, with 7 nucleotides matching TRBD1. Germline trimming cut 1 base from V and 0 bases from J; bases unmatched to any gene: 6. In germline, CDR1 is MNHNS, CDR2 SASEGT. The CDR3 covers 17 residues. CDR3 nucleotides: TGTGCCAGCAGTGAAGAAGCAGGGACAGCTAGCAATCAGCCCCAGCATTTT. This codes for CASSEEAGTASNQPQHF.

The J gene is TRBJ2-7, the V gene TRBV7-2; 7 positions agree with TRBD1. This CDR3 has 16 residues. The germline V gene has CDR1 SGHTA and CDR2 FQGNSA. The V segment lost 7 bases and the J segment 7 bases; nucleotides outside the gene matches: 19. In nucleotides, the CDR3 is TGTGCCAGCACCACAGGGGTGGGCCTCGGGACGGGTGAGCAGTACTTC. Its protein is CASTTGVGLGTGEQYF.

This sequence joins TRBV10-1 and TRBJ2-1; no clear D gene. Germline V gene lookup returns CDR1 WNHNN and CDR2 SYGVQD (reference sequence). CDR3 length: 12 amino acids. With 8 bases removed from V and 14 bases from J, the gap between germline ends came to 19 bases. The CDR3 nucleotides read TGCGCCAGCTCATTCAGCCGAGCCCAGAAGTTCTTC. Its protein product is CASSFSRAQKFF.

This sequence joins TRBV10-3 and TRBJ2-3, with D hard to call. Trimming left V 6 bases short and J 6 bases short, with 13 bases between. The CDR3 is 13 amino acids. CDR1 and CDR2 from the germline V gene are ENHRY and SYGVKD. The CDR3 DNA is TGTGCCATCAGCTCCAAGGCCCCGGATACGCAGTATTTT. Protein sequence: CAISSKAPDTQYF.

The chain is built from TRBV19 and TRBJ2-1; D unclear. V was trimmed by 3 bases and J by 0 bases, leaving 3 bases between them. This CDR3 contains 13 residues. Germline V CDR1 and CDR2: LNHDA, SQIVND (reference sequence). CDR3 sequence (DNA): TGTGCCAGTAGTATCACCTCCTACAATGAGCAGTTCTTC. Translating gives CASSITSYNEQFF.

In its sample, this clone was seen once. Other DNA sequences in the sample encode the same CDR3. CDR3 DNA sequence: TGTGCCAGCACCCCTCGGCAGGGTAGCAATCAGCCCCAGCATTTT. Amino acids: CASTPRQGSNQPQHF. This chain links TRBV6-2 or TRBV6-3 with TRBJ1-5; possibly TRBD1 for D (5 bases). The CDR3 length is 15 residues. V was pared by 7 bases and J by 0 bases, with 13 bases between. Per germline, CDR1 MNHEY and CDR2 SVGEGT.

The chain employs TRBV18 and TRBJ1-2; D is perhaps TRBD1 (6 bases). Germline V lookup: CDR1 KGHSH, CDR2 LQKENI. With 4 bases removed from V and 3 bases from J, the gap between germline ends came to 18 bases. This CDR3 contains 16 residues. In nucleotides, the CDR3 is TGTGCCAGCTCACTCAGTGCCGCAGGGGATCACTATGGCTACACCTTC. The encoded protein is CASSLSAAGDHYGYTF.

This clone has just one count. The chain is built from TRBV7-3 and TRBJ1-1; no reliable D call. V lost 2 bases, J lost 6 bases, and 10 bases lay in between. Per the germline V gene, CDR1 is SGHTA and CDR2 is FQGTGA. The CDR3 spans 13 residues. CDR3 loop: CASSLGLTAEAFF. In DNA, the CDR3 is TGTGCCAGCAGCTTAGGGTTAACAGCTGAAGCTTTCTTT.